The 25 T cell receptor beta chains below were found in one sample sequenced in a study of T cell repertoires in cytomegalovirus infection. One entry per CDR3 protein results from TCRdb running MiXCR on the reads. The top ten clones hold more than 12% of a sample with 200,000 to 300,000 distinct CDR3 sequences, 9.1% of them seen once. Material: PBMCs. The receptors shown here come from a human donor in good health (CMV status not recorded). Some clones in this sample may be carry-over from other donors' samples.

Note on this clonotype: Since a much larger clone is just one base distant, this may be a read error. CDR3 coding DNA: TGTGCCATCGGCCCCGGGGGACCCCCTAGCACAGATACGCAGTATTTT. Translated: CAIGPGGPPSTDTQYF. The gene calls are TRBV10-3 and TRBJ2-3; D possibly corresponds to TRBD2 (6 bases). V lost 8 bases to trimming and J lost 0 bases, with 18 bases between them. This CDR3 spans 16 amino acids. Germline CDR1 ENHRY, CDR2 SYGVKD.

This clonotype has a handful of counts. Without the conserved terminal phenylalanine or tryptophan, this CDR3 likely stems from a read error. The DNA is left out, because the CDR3 cannot be placed on it with certainty; the CDR3 is given as TCRdb lists it. The chain uses TRBV7-6 and TRBJ1-3. CDR1 is SGHVS, CDR2 FNYEAQ, per germline. From its first to its last residue, the CDR3 has 8 amino acids. This CDR3 reads CASSLLAR.

At least ten counts were recorded for this clonotype. The V and J genes are TRBV7-9 and TRBJ2-7; D is unresolved. Germline CDR1 reads SEHNR; CDR2 reads FQNEAQ (reference sequence). The CDR3 spans 14 residues. Trimming removed 0 bases from V and 3 bases from J, with 9 bases in between. The CDR3 loop reads CASSLAPRVYEQYF. DNA of the CDR3: TGTGCCAGCAGCTTAGCGCCCCGAGTCTACGAGCAGTACTTC.

This clonotype has ten or more counts. This rearrangement joins TRBV7-2 to TRBJ2-4, with TRBD1 matching over 9 bases. The CDR3 consists of 16 residues. CDR1 is SGHTA, CDR2 FQGNSA, per germline. Germline trimming cut 5 bases from V and 2 bases from J; bases unmatched to any gene: 7. The CDR3 nucleotides read TGTGCCAGCAGCCTCCGGGACAGGGCAACCAAAAACATTCAGTACTTC. This encodes CASSLRDRATKNIQYF.

This clonotype occurred a few times. The V and J genes are TRBV15 and TRBJ1-5; D gene ambiguous. The ends were cut back, 7 bases at V and 4 bases at J, with 11 bases in the middle. The CDR3 has 13 amino acids. CDR1 is LNHNV and CDR2 is YYDKDF in the germline V gene (reference sequence). DNA for the CDR3: TGTGCCACCACGTACCAGATGAATCAGCCCCAGCATTTT. Its translation is CATTYQMNQPQHF.

The sample holds many counts of this clonotype. The rearrangement uses TRBV7-2 and TRBJ1-3; D not resolved. V was trimmed by 5 bases and J by 2 bases, leaving 13 bases between them. Germline assignment: CDR1 SGHTA and CDR2 FQGNSA. The CDR3 is 15 residues long. The CDR3 DNA sequence: TGTGCCAGCAGCACGCCTCGACAAGCTGGAAACACCATATATTTT. Amino acids: CASSTPRQAGNTIYF.

Ten or more counts support this clonotype. The rearrangement uses TRBV28 and TRBJ2-5; 11 bases map to TRBD2. This CDR3 comprises 15 residues. Trimming took 11 bases from V and 4 from J; bases not matched to a gene: 12. CDR1 and CDR2 from the germline V gene are MDHEN and SYDVKM. Written as DNA, the CDR3 is TGTGCCGCGGCTAGCGGGGGGCAGGGCCGAGAGACCCAGTACTTC. It yields the protein CAAASGGQGRETQYF.

This clonotype was detected ten times or more. This CDR3 is CASSLDRGRAFF. Written as DNA, the CDR3 is TGTGCCAGCAGCCTGGACAGGGGGCGAGCTTTCTTT. V gene TRBV11-3 combines with J gene TRBJ1-1; 11 bases line up with TRBD1. CDR3 length: 12 amino acids. Germline V CDR1 and CDR2: SGHNT, YENEEA. V lost 5 bases, J lost 10 bases, and 3 bases stayed unmatched.

This clonotype was counted at least ten times. The chain joins TRBV7-2 to TRBJ2-4; 7 bases map to TRBD2. The CDR3 runs to 15 residues. Looked up from germline, CDR1 is SGHTA and CDR2 is FQGNSA. J lost 5 bases, V lost 6 bases, and 10 bases had no gene match. The CDR3 region has the DNA TGTGCCAGCAGTTCCCGGGGCGGGAGCCAAAACATTCAGTACTTC. Protein sequence: CASSSRGGSQNIQYF.

This clonotype was counted at least ten times. This rearrangement joins TRBV2 to TRBJ1-2; D uncertain. The V end lost 4 bases, the J end lost 4 bases, and 13 bases lay between the germline ends. This CDR3 spans 14 amino acids. The V gene's germline CDR1 is SNHLY and CDR2 FYNNEI. The CDR3 reads CASSAESPFYGYTF. The DNA of the CDR3 is TGTGCCAGCAGTGCGGAAAGCCCGTTCTATGGCTACACCTTC.

As for this clonotype: It may be a read error: a sequence one base away is much more abundant. This rearrangement joins TRBV30 to TRBJ1-2; D is perhaps TRBD1 (6 bases). This CDR3 spans 13 amino acids. The V gene's germline CDR1 is GTSNPN and CDR2 SVGIG (reference sequence). The CDR3 region has the DNA TGTGCAAAACCCGGGACATCCCACTATGGCTACACCTTC. It translates to CAKPGTSHYGYTF.

This clonotype occurred many times. J is TRBJ1-2 and V is TRBV28; no reliable D call. The CDR3 has 15 residues. Germline-derived CDR1 and CDR2 are MDHEN and SYDVKM. The V end was cut by 1 base, the J end by 5 bases, with 14 bases between. This CDR3 is CASSLSAADGYGYTF. CDR3 bases: TGTGCCAGCAGTTTATCCGCGGCTGACGGGTATGGCTACACCTTC.

This clonotype was detected many times. This chain links TRBV7-2 with TRBJ1-3; D is possibly TRBD1 (5 bases). This CDR3 comprises 15 residues. The germline gives CDR1 SGHTA, CDR2 FQGNSA. V was cut by 5 bases and J by 2 bases, with 13 bases left in between. CDR3 bases: TGTGCCAGCAGCCCGGCGGGGACCACTGGAAACACCATATATTTT. Its translation is CASSPAGTTGNTIYF.

Ten or more counts support this clonotype. The chain employs TRBV6-2 or TRBV6-3 and TRBJ2-7; D not resolved. V was shortened by 0 bases and J by 0 bases, with 6 bases between the two germline ends. This CDR3 spans 14 amino acids. The germline V gene encodes CDR1 MNHEY and CDR2 SVGEGT. For the CDR3, the DNA is TGTGCCAGCAGTTACTCCGGTGGCTCCTACGAGCAGTACTTC. This gives the protein CASSYSGGSYEQYF.

The sample holds many counts of this clonotype. The chain has TRBV7-2 and TRBJ2-7, with 10 bases that match TRBD2. V lost 5 bases and J lost 2; bases outside the gene matches: 6. Germline V gives CDR1 SGHTA, CDR2 FQGNSA. CDR3 size: 15 residues. For the CDR3, the DNA is TGTGCCAGCAGCCCAAGCGGGGGGGGGACCTACGAGCAGTACTTC. It codes for CASSPSGGGTYEQYF. Drawing the rest from reference TRBV7-2 and TRBJ2-7, the complete variable domain is GAGVSQSPSNKVTEKGKDVELRCDPISGHTALYWYRQSLGQGLEFLIYFQGNSAPDKSGLPSDRFSAERTGGSVSTLTIQRTQQEDSAVYLCASSPSGGGTYEQYFGPGTRLTVT.

In this sample, this clonotype turned up a few times. The gene calls are TRBV27 and TRBJ2-4; no firm D call. The germline V and J ends were trimmed by 5 bases and 1 base, with 6 bases remaining between them. Germline V CDR1 and CDR2: MNHEY, SMNVEV (reference sequence). The CDR3 loop spans 13 amino acids. DNA for the CDR3: TGTGCCAGCAGTGTCACCGCCAAAAACATTCAGTACTTC. Encoded protein: CASSVTAKNIQYF.

This clonotype was recorded at least ten times. Because the CDR3's place on the DNA is in doubt, the DNA is left out and the CDR3 is given as listed by TCRdb. This chain connects TRBV7-2 to TRBJ2-3; whether TRBD2, the table's D call, matches the DNA was not checked. The CDR3 is 16 residues long, ends included. In germline, CDR1 is SGHTA, CDR2 FQGNSA. The CDR3: CASTVSPTELAKRSIF.

This clonotype has ten or more counts. This chain joins TRBV7-2 and TRBJ2-1, with 14 bases identical to TRBD2. CDR1 is SGHTA and CDR2 is FQGNSA in the germline V gene. J gave up 2 bases and V 6 bases, and 3 bases lay outside the gene matches. This CDR3 is built from 16 residues. In nucleotides, the CDR3 is TGTGCCAGCAGACCGGGACTAGCGGGGGCCTACAATGAGCAGTTCTTC. Protein: CASRPGLAGAYNEQFF. The whole variable domain, remainder taken from reference TRBV7-2 and TRBJ2-1, is GAGVSQSPSNKVTEKGKDVELRCDPISGHTALYWYRQSLGQGLEFLIYFQGNSAPDKSGLPSDRFSAERTGGSVSTLTIQRTQQEDSAVYLCASRPGLAGAYNEQFFGPGTRLTVL.

The chain joins TRBV19 to TRBJ1-5; 7 positions agree with TRBD1. Germline V gene lookup returns CDR1 LNHDA and CDR2 SQIVND (reference sequence). V gave up 3 bases and J gave up 6 bases; unmatched junction bases: 11. The CDR3 loop spans 16 amino acids. Written as DNA, the CDR3 is TGTGCCAGTAGTATTCGGTTACAACAGGGGTTTCAGCCCCAGCATTTT. It translates to CASSIRLQQGFQPQHF.

The chain carries TRBV3-1 and TRBJ2-5; 8 nucleotides agree with TRBD1. The CDR3 contains 16 residues. CDR1 LGHDT and CDR2 YNNKEL come from the germline V gene (reference sequence). J was trimmed by 2 bases and V by 2 bases; bases with no gene match: 7. CDR3 coding DNA: TGTGCCAGCAGCCAAAAAGCCGGGACAGGACAAGAGACCCAGTACTTC. The encoded protein is CASSQKAGTGQETQYF.

This clonotype was recorded at least ten times. The rearrangement links TRBV6-1 to TRBJ2-7, with 8 bases fitting TRBD2. CDR1 is MNHNS, CDR2 SASEGT, per germline. This CDR3 has 16 residues. V shed 1 base, J shed 7 bases, and the junction held 12 bases outside the gene matches. The CDR3 here is CASSEEASGPYKEQYF. The CDR3 DNA follows: TGTGCCAGCAGTGAAGAGGCTAGCGGGCCGTACAAGGAGCAGTACTTC.

Many counts were recorded for this clonotype. This chain links TRBV7-8 with TRBJ2-7; D unclear. CDR3 length: 15 residues. Germline CDR1 reads SGHVS; CDR2 reads FQNEAQ. Trimming shortened V by 5 bases and J by 2 bases, and 16 bases separated the two germline ends. The chain's CDR3 is CASSPRGIRTYEQYF. The DNA of the CDR3 is TGTGCCAGCAGCCCACGCGGCATTCGGACCTACGAGCAGTACTTC.

The chain links TRBV7-9 to TRBJ1-1; no firm D call. Germline CDR1 is SEHNR and CDR2 is FQNEAQ (reference sequence). Trimming pared 7 bases from V and 7 bases from J, leaving 19 bases between. The CDR3 sequence is 14 residues long. This CDR3 is CASTRGVAEGEAFF. The CDR3 nucleotides are TGTGCCAGCACCCGGGGAGTTGCAGAGGGTGAAGCTTTCTTT.

This clonotype came up many times. The chain combines TRBV7-2 with TRBJ1-1; 11 bases align to TRBD1. CDR3 length: 15 amino acids. V trimming: 2 bases; J trimming: 8 bases; junction bases outside the gene matches: 7. Germline assignment: CDR1 SGHTA and CDR2 FQGNSA. CDR3 sequence: CASSLSWTGGKEAFF. CDR3 in DNA: TGTGCCAGCAGCTTAAGCTGGACAGGGGGCAAAGAAGCTTTCTTT.

This clonotype was seen at least ten times. The chain joins TRBV11-2 to TRBJ2-7; D unresolved. The CDR3 is 14 amino acids. Germline lookup yields CDR1 SGHAT and CDR2 FQNNGV. Trimming removed 1 base from V and 3 bases from J, with 10 bases in between. CDR3 DNA: TGTGCCAGCAGCTTAGTGGGCGTGGGCTACGAGCAGTACTTC. Translated, it gives CASSLVGVGYEQYF.